This TCR beta chain comes out of a study of CD8+ T cells in alopecia areata. On the study more broadly: Tofacitinib lasted 6 to 18 months, then 6 months off drug.

Regarding the study as a whole: Tissue-resident alphabeta T cells belonging to normal skin likewise get sequenced within scalp specimens. Patients showed less clear TCR sequence sharing than mice, possibly partly because of HLA diversity.

Documented treatment: oral pan-JAK inhibitor, 5-10 mg twice daily. Peripheral blood and lesional scalp punch biopsies were taken from alopecia areata patients. RNA was extracted and reverse transcribed into cDNA as the sequencing template. Some clones are missing from TCRdb's copy, which holds only in-frame ones; the method was immunoSEQ multiplex PCR. Of approximately 150,000 clones listed, approximately 60% were seen once; the top ten hold 14%. As regards this clone: What it recognizes is unknown.

This CDR3 is 16 amino acids long. CDR1 is SQVTM and CDR2 is ANQGSEA in the germline V gene. The V and J ends lost 4 bases and 2 bases, in that order; junction bases with no gene match: 11. The chain couples TRBV29-1 to TRBJ1-1; TRBD1 matches 9 bases. The sequenced sample was CD4+ T cells sorted from blood, obtained at week 24, from a patient treated with tofacitinib. The TCR comes from a human donor with alopecia areata. The CDR3 protein is CSVAILPGQGNTEAFF. DNA for the CDR3: TGCAGCGTTGCGATCCTACCGGGACAGGGAAACACTGAAGCTTTCTTT.